These 24 T cell receptor beta chains were sequenced from one sample in a study of blood T cell repertoires in COVID-19. Profiled with immunoSEQ multiplex PCR; TCRdb holds only in-frame clones, not every one. The sample holds around 170,000 clones; about 88% are singletons and the top ten take less than 3%. Sequencing was carried out using peripheral blood. The receptors shown here come from a woman in her 30s with active or convalescent COVID-19.

The chain employs TRBV7-2 and TRBJ2-3; 12 bases are a match to TRBD2. The J segment lost 7 bases and the V segment lost 8 bases, leaving 10 bases of the junction unmatched. Germline-derived CDR1 and CDR2 are SGHTA and FQGNSA. The CDR3 runs 15 residues. CDR3 protein: CASCLAGGPGYTQYF. CDR3 DNA: TGTGCCAGCTGTCTAGCGGGAGGGCCCGGATATACGCAGTATTTT.

This clone appeared a single time. The V call is TRBV11-3, the J call TRBJ2-5, with 7 positions matching TRBD1. From germline, CDR1 is SGHNT and CDR2 YENEEA. Unmatched junction bases numbered 7, after V lost 2 bases and J lost 7 bases. CDR3 length equals 14 residues. The CDR3 loop reads CASSLTGVGSTQYF. CDR3 DNA: TGTGCCAGCAGCTTAACAGGGGTTGGTTCGACCCAGTACTTC.

This clone was counted only a few times. The chain combines TRBV5-1 with TRBJ2-6, with D possibly TRBD1 on 5 matching bases. The CDR3 is 15 amino acids. V dropped 4 bases and J dropped 0 bases, with 8 bases sitting between them. Germline loops: CDR1 SGHRS, CDR2 YFSETQ. CDR3 sequence reads: CASSPTGSGANVLTF. DNA of the CDR3: TGCGCCAGCAGCCCTACAGGCTCTGGGGCCAACGTCCTGACTTTC.

For this clone: The junction and the germline gene differ at one end; a read error may be behind it. In nucleotides, the CDR3 is TGTGCTAGCAGCTTCACGCCAGGGGTTCAAGAGACCCAGTACTTC. It codes for CASSFTPGVQETQYF. This rearrangement joins TRBV7-7 to TRBJ2-5, with D maybe TRBD1 (6 bases). This CDR3 region has 15 residues. The germline gives CDR1 SSHAT, CDR2 FNYEAQ (reference sequence).

V gene TRBV20-1 combines with J gene TRBJ1-5; D uncertain. The CDR3 consists of 12 residues. V was shortened by 3 bases and J by 6 bases, with 9 bases between the two germline ends. Looked up from germline, CDR1 is DFQATT and CDR2 is SNEGSKA (reference sequence). CDR3 region: CSASLSGQPQHF. The CDR3 DNA reads TGCAGTGCTAGTTTGAGCGGTCAGCCCCAGCATTTT.

The V and J genes are TRBV12-3 or TRBV12-4 and TRBJ1-2; a weak D match, TRBD1 (6 bases). The CDR3 is made up of 12 amino acids. The ends were cut back, 6 bases at V and 4 bases at J, with 9 bases in the middle. The CDR3 protein is CASSPDSYGYTF. In nucleotides, the CDR3 is TGTGCCAGCAGCCCGGACAGCTATGGCTACACCTTC.

The rearrangement links TRBV4-1 to TRBJ1-1, with a possible D match to TRBD1 (5 bases). With 0 bases removed from V and 7 bases from J, the gap between germline ends came to 15 bases. CDR1 is MGHRA, CDR2 YSYEKL, per germline. The CDR3 is 15 amino acids. CDR3 protein: CASSQERAQVDEAFF. The CDR3 DNA sequence: TGCGCCAGCAGCCAAGAAAGGGCACAGGTGGATGAAGCTTTCTTT.

Turning to this clone: One end of the junction varies from germline; a read error may be responsible. The chain is built from TRBV5-6 and TRBJ1-1; TRBD1 is a possible D gene (6 bases). Germline V gene lookup returns CDR1 SGHDT and CDR2 YYEEEE. The CDR3 has 12 residues. CDR3 loop: CASSPVRGIRLF. The CDR3 DNA reads as TGTGCCAGCAGCCCGGTCAGGGGAATCAGGCTCTTT.

This chain uses TRBV7-2 with TRBJ1-2, with 10 positions matching TRBD1. CDR3 length: 14 amino acids. V shed 5 bases and J 4 bases; nucleotides not matched to a gene: 4. Per the germline V gene, CDR1 is SGHTA and CDR2 is FQGNSA. CDR3 DNA sequence: TGTGCCAGCAGCAGGGACAGGGGTACCTATGGCTACACCTTC. Translating gives CASSRDRGTYGYTF. Variable domain in full (rest from reference TRBV7-2 and TRBJ1-2): GAGVSQSPSNKVTEKGKDVELRCDPISGHTALYWYRQSLGQGLEFLIYFQGNSAPDKSGLPSDRFSAERTGGSVSTLTIQRTQQEDSAVYLCASSRDRGTYGYTFGSGTRLTVV.

This chain connects TRBV12-5 to TRBJ1-5; TRBD1 aligns across 8 bases. Unmatched junction bases numbered 5, after V lost 0 bases and J lost 4 bases. The CDR3 is 16 amino acids. CDR1 and CDR2 (germline): LGHNT, FRNRAP. CDR3 DNA: TGTGCTAGTGGTTTGGTACAGGGGGAGGGAAATCAGCCCCAGCATTTT. It yields the protein CASGLVQGEGNQPQHF.

V is TRBV18 and J is TRBJ1-1; D perhaps matches TRBD1 (6 bases). This CDR3 is 16 amino acids long. The germline V and J ends were trimmed by 2 bases and 5 bases, with 18 bases remaining between them. From germline, CDR1 is KGHSH and CDR2 LQKENI. CDR3 sequence (DNA): TGTGCCAGCTCACCAGTCTTACAGGGAGGGGCGACTGAAGCTTTCTTT. Protein sequence: CASSPVLQGGATEAFF.

The genes are TRBV19 and TRBJ2-3, with D tentatively TRBD2 (5 bases). Trimming took off 5 bases at V and 8 bases at J, with 11 bases between the two ends. Germline V gene lookup returns CDR1 LNHDA and CDR2 SQIVND (reference sequence). CDR3 size: 12 residues. Here the CDR3 reads CASSPPGGTQYF. CDR3 in DNA: TGTGCCAGTAGTCCACCCGGAGGTACGCAGTATTTT.

The rearrangement links TRBV3-1 (or the pseudogene TRBV3-2) to TRBJ2-5; 12 bases map to TRBD2. CDR1 is LGHDT and CDR2 is YNNKEL in the germline V gene (reference sequence). Losses at the gene ends were 4 bases for V and 4 bases for J; bases not matched to a gene: 1. This CDR3 is 14 amino acids long. The CDR3 DNA is TGTGCCAGCAGCCCGGGACTAGCGGGAGAGACCCAGTACTTC. Translating it yields CASSPGLAGETQYF.

The chain recombines TRBV5-1 with TRBJ1-2, with D perhaps matching TRBD1 (6 bases). Germline values: CDR1 SGHRS, CDR2 YFSETQ. V dropped 4 bases and J dropped 4 bases, with 17 bases sitting between them. The CDR3 runs to 15 residues. CDR3 nucleotides: TGCGCCAGCAGCCCACGGACAGCAGTCCTCTATGGCTACACCTTC. It encodes CASSPRTAVLYGYTF.

V usage is TRBV11-2 and J usage is TRBJ2-7, with D possibly TRBD2 on 6 matching bases. Germline-derived CDR1 and CDR2 are SGHAT and FQNNGV. V lost 4 bases and J 7 bases, leaving 26 bases between the germline ends. The CDR3 spans 17 residues. The CDR3 reads CASSSPLPGLGFKEQYF. CDR3 nucleotides: TGTGCCAGCAGCTCCCCACTGCCGGGACTGGGCTTTAAGGAGCAGTACTTC.

The rearrangement links TRBV7-6 to TRBJ2-1; 8 nucleotides line up with TRBD2. This CDR3 spans 15 amino acids. V was clipped by 4 bases and J by 4 bases; unmatched bases: 6. Per germline, CDR1 SGHVS and CDR2 FNYEAQ. The chain's CDR3 is CASSSSGGAYNEQFF. The CDR3 DNA is TGTGCCAGCAGCTCCAGCGGGGGTGCTTACAATGAGCAGTTCTTC.

The chain employs TRBV19 and TRBJ2-5, with D hard to call. Trimming removed 2 bases from V and 0 bases from J, with 7 bases in between. CDR1 is LNHDA and CDR2 is SQIVND in the germline V gene (reference sequence). This CDR3 region has 14 residues. In DNA form, the CDR3 reads TGTGCCAGTAGTATAAACCAGAACCAAGAGACCCAGTACTTC. Its translation is CASSINQNQETQYF. Combining the CDR3 with reference TRBV19 and TRBJ2-5 gives the whole variable domain DGGITQSPKYLFRKEGQNVTLSCEQNLNHDAMYWYRQDPGQGLRLIYYSQIVNDFQKGDIAEGYSVSREKKESFPLTVTSAQKNPTAFYLCASSINQNQETQYFGPGTRLLVL.

The chain combines TRBV19 with TRBJ2-1; 16 bases line up with TRBD2. This CDR3 region has 19 residues. V was clipped by 5 bases and J by 4 bases; unmatched bases: 11. CDR1 is LNHDA and CDR2 is SQIVND in the germline V gene (reference sequence). This chain's CDR3 is CASSREGLAGGLGYNEQFF. The CDR3 DNA reads as TGTGCCAGTAGTCGCGAGGGACTAGCGGGGGGGCTTGGTTACAATGAGCAGTTCTTC.

The chain couples TRBV18 to TRBJ2-1, with TRBD2 identical over 13 bases. Trimming removed 11 bases from V and 8 bases from J; junction bases left unmatched: 9. The CDR3 is 14 amino acids. The germline V gene has CDR1 KGHSH and CDR2 LQKENI. The CDR3 nucleotides are TGTGCCGCCTCGGGACTAGCGGGAAGGGATGAGCAGTTCTTC. It specifies CAASGLAGRDEQFF.

With regard to this clone: Relative to the germline gene, one junction end is altered; a read error may explain this. The chain recombines TRBV5-5 with TRBJ2-7, with D possibly matching TRBD2 (7 bases). The V gene's germline CDR1 is SGHKS and CDR2 YYEKEE (reference sequence). This CDR3 has 13 amino acids. As DNA, the CDR3 is TGTGCCCGCAGACTGGGGGGGGCGGGCGAGCAGTACTTC. It yields the protein CARRLGGAGEQYF.

The chain has TRBV3-1 (or the pseudogene TRBV3-2) and TRBJ2-3; 12 bases align to TRBD2. Germline V lookup: CDR1 LGHDT, CDR2 YNNKEL (reference sequence). This CDR3 spans 15 amino acids. Trimming cost V 4 bases and J 5 bases; bases outside gene matches: 4. CDR3 sequence (DNA): TGTGCCAGCAGCCGACTAGCGGGAGACGAAGATACGCAGTATTTT. Translated, it gives CASSRLAGDEDTQYF.

This clone has only one observation. CDR3 in amino acids: CASSLSVAYNEQFF. The CDR3 DNA reads TGTGCCAGCAGTTTATCAGTCGCCTACAATGAGCAGTTCTTC. J is TRBJ2-1 and V is TRBV28; no reliable D call. This CDR3 region has 14 residues. From germline, CDR1 is MDHEN and CDR2 SYDVKM. The V end lost 1 base, the J end lost 2 bases, and 6 bases lay between the germline ends.

V and J are TRBV6-5 and TRBJ2-7; D may be TRBD2 (6 bases). The CDR3 consists of 14 residues. Germline loops: CDR1 MNHEY, CDR2 SVGAGI. V lost 2 bases and J 7 bases, leaving 15 bases between the germline ends. CDR3 nucleotides: TGTGCCAGCAGTTACGGGCGGGGTTTGGGTGAGCAGTACTTC. Translated: CASSYGRGLGEQYF.

CDR3 loop: CASSDRGHSGNTIYF. Here the CDR3 DNA reads TGTGCCAGCAGTGACAGGGGCCACTCTGGAAACACCATATATTTT. The chain couples TRBV28 to TRBJ1-3, with 8 bases that match TRBD1. V shed 5 bases, J shed 0 bases, and the junction held 3 bases outside the gene matches. In germline, CDR1 is MDHEN, CDR2 SYDVKM. This CDR3 has 15 residues.